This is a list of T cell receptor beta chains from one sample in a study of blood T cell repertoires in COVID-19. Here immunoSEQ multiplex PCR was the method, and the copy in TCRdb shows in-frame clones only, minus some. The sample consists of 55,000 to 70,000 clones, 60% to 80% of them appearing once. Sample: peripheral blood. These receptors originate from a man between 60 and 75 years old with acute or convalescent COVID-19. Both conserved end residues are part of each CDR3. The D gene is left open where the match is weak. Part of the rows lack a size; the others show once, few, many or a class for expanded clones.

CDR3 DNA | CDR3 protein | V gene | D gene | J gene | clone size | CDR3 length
TGCGCCAGCAGTTACACAGGTTTTAGCAATCAGCCCCAGCATTTT | CASSYTGFSNQPQHF | TRBV10-2 | NA | TRBJ1-5 | NA | 15
TGTGCCACCAGCAGAGATGGGGGGACAGGTGCCAAGAACACTGAAGCTTTCTTT | CATSRDGGTGAKNTEAFF | TRBV15 | TRBD1 | TRBJ1-1 | NA | 18
TGTGCCACCAGTGAACGGGGGTCCCAAGAGACCCAGTACTTC | CATSERGSQETQYF | TRBV24-1 | NA | TRBJ2-5 | NA | 14
TGCAGTGCTAGACCAGGGGAAGGCTACACCTTC | CSARPGEGYTF | TRBV20-1 | NA | TRBJ1-2 | NA | 11
TGTGCCACGGGACAGGGGCGCGAGCAGTACTTC | CATGQGREQYF | TRBV19 | TRBD1 | TRBJ2-7 | NA | 11
TGTGCCAGCAGCTTAGTATCTAGCGGGGCCGTAAATGAGCAGTTCTTC | CASSLVSSGAVNEQFF | TRBV7-2 | TRBD2 | TRBJ2-1 | NA | 16
TGTGCCAGCAGCGGGAGTCTGGATTCACCCCTCCACTTT | CASSGSLDSPLHF | TRBV2 | NA | TRBJ1-6 | NA | 13
TGCAGCGTTGAAGAGGGACAGGGTTACAATGAGCAGTTCTTC | CSVEEGQGYNEQFF | TRBV29-1 | TRBD1 | TRBJ2-1 | NA | 14
TGTGCCAGCAGCCGCGGACGGGAGAATGAAAAACTGTTTTTT | CASSRGRENEKLFF | TRBV7-9 | NA | TRBJ1-4 | few | 14
TGTGCCATCAGTGAGTCGAGATTCGGGACAGCAGTCTATGGCTACACCTTC | CAISESRFGTAVYGYTF | TRBV10-3 | TRBD1 | TRBJ1-2 | NA | 17
TGTGCCAGCACCTGGGGGGGACAGGGGTATAATTCACCCCTCCACTTT | CASTWGGQGYNSPLHF | TRBV5-6 | TRBD1 | TRBJ1-6 | NA | 16
TGTGCCAGCAGCTTAGGAGGTCCGGAGACCCAGTACTTC | CASSLGGPETQYF | TRBV7-2 | NA | TRBJ2-5 | NA | 13
TGTGCCTGGAGTGAAGGGGGGGCAGGAAAGGATACGCAGTATTTT | CAWSEGGAGKDTQYF | TRBV30 | NA | TRBJ2-3 | NA | 15
TGTGCCAGTAGTATGAGAGGAGAGGATCAGCCCCAGCATTTT | CASSMRGEDQPQHF | TRBV19 | NA | TRBJ1-5 | NA | 14
TGTGCCACCAGTGATTTGACTAGCGGGGGACTCACAGATACGCAGTATTTT | CATSDLTSGGLTDTQYF | TRBV24-1 | TRBD2 | TRBJ2-3 | NA | 17
TGCAGTGCTAGAGAGGACACAGAAGCTTTCTTT | CSAREDTEAFF | TRBV20-1 | NA | TRBJ1-1 | NA | 11
TGTGCCAGCAGTTTACGGGCGGGTCAAGAGACCCAGTACTTC | CASSLRAGQETQYF | TRBV28 | NA | TRBJ2-5 | many | 14
TGCGCCAGCAGCCAAGACAGGGGTACGAGTTCACCCCTCCACTTT | CASSQDRGTSSPLHF | TRBV4-1 | NA | TRBJ1-6 | NA | 15
TGTGCCATCAGTGGGGGGGGCGCACAGCCCCAGCATTTT | CAISGGGAQPQHF | TRBV10-3 | NA | TRBJ1-5 | NA | 13
TGTGCCAGCAGCGCCGGGACTGGATATGTGAACACTGAAGCTTTCTTT | CASSAGTGYVNTEAFF | TRBV9 | NA | TRBJ1-1 | NA | 16
TGCGCCAGCAGCTCCCAGGGGAGTGAAGAGACCCAGTACTTC | CASSSQGSEETQYF | TRBV5-1 | NA | TRBJ2-5 | once | 14
TGTGCCAGCAGCTTAGTCCCAGGGGATGGTGAGCAGTTCTTC | CASSLVPGDGEQFF | TRBV11-1 | NA | TRBJ2-1 | NA | 14
TGCAGCGTTGTGGGGCAGGGCTCGTGGACCCAGTACTTC | CSVVGQGSWTQYF | TRBV29-1 | NA | TRBJ2-5 | NA | 13
TGCGCCAGCAGCCAAGACTGGGAGGACTACGAGCAGTACTTC | CASSQDWEDYEQYF | TRBV4-1 | NA | TRBJ2-7 | NA | 14
TGCGCCAGCAGCCTCTCAGGGACAGGGGTGGGGGGCTACACCTTC | CASSLSGTGVGGYTF | TRBV4-1 | TRBD1 | TRBJ1-2 | few | 15
TGTGCCAGCAGCGTAGAAGGGGCCTGGGGGGACACTGAAGCTTTCTTT | CASSVEGAWGDTEAFF | TRBV7-9 | NA | TRBJ1-1 | NA | 16
TGCAGTGCTCAGGACATGTACGAGCAGTACTTC | CSAQDMYEQYF | TRBV20-1 | NA | TRBJ2-7 | NA | 11
TGTGCCAGCAGCTTGGCTTCGAATAGACAGGGTACAGAAGCTTTCTTT | CASSLASNRQGTEAFF | TRBV5-4 | TRBD1 | TRBJ1-1 | few | 16
TGTGCCAGTAGTATACAGGGTACCTCTGGGGCCAACGTCCTGACTTTC | CASSIQGTSGANVLTF | TRBV19 | NA | TRBJ2-6 | few | 16
TGCGCCAGCAGCCAAGAATATAGCGGGGACACAGATACGCAGTATTTT | CASSQEYSGDTDTQYF | TRBV4-1 | TRBD2 | TRBJ2-3 | NA | 16
TGTGCCAGCATGGTCGTCTGGGGGGGGCCCGGGGAGCTGTTTTTT | CASMVVWGGPGELFF | TRBV19 | NA | TRBJ2-2 | NA | 15
TGTGCCAGCAGTTTAGCCGCCAGACTCGAAGCTTTCTTT | CASSLAARLEAFF | TRBV27 | NA | TRBJ1-1 | few | 13